Ten or more counts support the clone carrying this TCR beta chain. This specimen belongs to a study of regulatory T cells in long-lasting Graves disease. The time point denotes: persistent/refractory GD, antithyroid drugs over 5 years with positive TRAb. The authors made the TCR library using RNA they extracted from PBMCs. Combining iRepertoire HTBI primers with Arm-PCR of CDR3 regions, the authors built TCR beta libraries. Using its own MiXCR run on the multiplex PCR reads, TCRdb lists one record per CDR3 protein. The table lists around 300,000 distinct CDR3 sequences, around a fifth of them singletons. The junction had 8 bases not matched to a gene; V was cut back by 6 bases and J by 6 bases. The CDR3 covers 13 residues. Per germline, CDR1 MNHEY and CDR2 SMNVEV (reference sequence).

This sequence joins TRBV27 and TRBJ2-7; 7 nucleotides agree with TRBD1. The specimen was peripheral blood mononuclear cells (PBMCs), collected when the disease was refractory, from a patient treated with antithyroid drugs. The TCR originated in a female donor with Graves disease. The CDR3 protein is CASSRYRGPEQYF. The CDR3 DNA reads TGTGCCAGCAGCCGCTACAGGGGACCCGAGCAGTACTTC.